This passage covers 19 T cell receptor beta chains from one sample sequenced in a study of blood T cell repertoires in COVID-19. TCRdb's table, derived via immunoSEQ multiplex PCR, lists solely in-frame clones and lacks some. This table holds 130,000 to 150,000 clones, over 85% found once. The material sequenced was peripheral blood. These receptors originate from a human donor in a cohort sampled during active COVID-19.

CDR3 residues: CASSLGERNEKLFF. The CDR3 coding sequence is TGTGCCAGCAGCTTAGGGGAGCGGAATGAAAAACTGTTTTTT. The chain carries TRBV7-9 and TRBJ1-4; D gene ambiguous. This CDR3 is 14 amino acids long. The V gene's germline CDR1 is SEHNR and CDR2 FQNEAQ (reference sequence). V shed 1 base and J shed 5 bases, with 8 bases lying between them.

On this clone: The same CDR3 can be traced to other DNA sequences in this sample. The chain uses TRBV5-1 and TRBJ2-1; D possibly corresponds to TRBD2 (5 bases). The ends were cut back, 7 bases at V and 0 bases at J, with 14 bases in the middle. The CDR3 runs 15 residues. CDR1 and CDR2 from the germline V gene are SGHRS and YFSETQ. CDR3 bases: TGCGCCAGCTCTCTCTCGGGAAGCTCCTACAATGAGCAGTTCTTC. Amino acid sequence: CASSLSGSSYNEQFF.

This rearrangement joins TRBV7-3 to TRBJ2-1; 9 bases are shared with TRBD1. J was trimmed by 4 bases and V by 5 bases; bases with no gene match: 12. Germline values: CDR1 SGHTA, CDR2 FQGTGA. The CDR3 consists of 17 residues. The CDR3 protein is CASSLIPRTGEYNEQFF. The CDR3 coding sequence is TGTGCCAGCAGCCTCATACCGCGGACAGGGGAATACAATGAGCAGTTCTTC.

The chain is built from TRBV5-1 and TRBJ2-3, with TRBD2 as a possible D gene (7 bases). The germline gives CDR1 SGHRS, CDR2 YFSETQ. Trimming cost V 2 bases and J 5 bases, with 12 bases left between them. The CDR3 loop spans 14 amino acids. This CDR3 reads CASSLGGAGDTQYF. The DNA of the CDR3 is TGCGCCAGCAGCTTAGGGGGGGCTGGAGATACGCAGTATTTT.

The chain links TRBV7-3 to TRBJ2-2, with 15 positions matching TRBD2. This CDR3 is 20 amino acids long. V lost 5 bases, J lost 3 bases, and 13 bases stayed unmatched. CDR1 is SGHTA, CDR2 FQGTGA, per germline. Here the CDR3 reads CASSPSPGTSGGIDTGELFF. The CDR3 nucleotides are TGTGCCAGCAGCCCCTCGCCCGGGACTAGCGGGGGGATAGACACCGGGGAGCTGTTTTTT. The variable domain in full, completed from reference TRBV7-3 and TRBJ2-2, reads GAGVSQTPSNKVTEKGKYVELRCDPISGHTALYWYRQSLGQGPEFLIYFQGTGAADDSGLPNDRFFAVRPEGSVSTLKIQRTERGDSAVYLCASSPSPGTSGGIDTGELFFGEGSRLTVL.

The V and J genes are TRBV6-5 and TRBJ1-6, with 9 bases that match TRBD1. The CDR3 runs to 15 residues. The ends lost 4 bases at V and 10 bases at J; junction bases unmatched: 8. Germline V gives CDR1 MNHEY, CDR2 SVGAGI. This CDR3 is CASSLGQGYRSPLHF. For the CDR3, the DNA is TGTGCCAGCAGTTTGGGACAGGGTTATCGATCACCCCTCCACTTT.

The J gene is TRBJ2-1, the V gene TRBV19; maybe TRBD2 (6 bases). The V and J ends lost 8 bases and 0 bases respectively, with 11 bases between them. The CDR3 totals 14 residues. Germline V lookup: CDR1 LNHDA, CDR2 SQIVND (reference sequence). The CDR3 spells CASRAGSSYNEQFF. In DNA, the CDR3 is TGTGCCAGTCGGGCGGGGAGCTCCTACAATGAGCAGTTCTTC.

The CDR3 here is CASGLGRDTDKIYSNQPQHF. In DNA form, the CDR3 reads TGTGCTAGTGGTTTGGGCCGGGACACCGACAAGATCTATAGCAATCAGCCCCAGCATTTT. The gene calls are TRBV12-5 and TRBJ1-5; TRBD1 is a possible D gene (6 bases). Trimming removed 1 base at V and 0 bases at J, with 22 bases between. Looked up from germline, CDR1 is LGHNT and CDR2 is FRNRAP. This CDR3 is built from 20 residues.

The rearrangement uses TRBV2 and TRBJ2-5, with 8 positions matching TRBD2. The germline gives CDR1 SNHLY, CDR2 FYNNEI. The CDR3 extends over 14 amino acids. The V gene end was trimmed by 5 bases and the J gene end by 5 bases; junction bases not matched to a gene: 7. In DNA form, the CDR3 reads TGTGCCAGCAGTAATTCGGGGGGGCTGGAGACCCAGTACTTC. Translation gives CASSNSGGLETQYF.

The chain recombines TRBV7-8 with TRBJ2-3; 13 nucleotides line up with TRBD2. CDR3 length equals 16 residues. The V gene's germline CDR1 is SGHVS and CDR2 FQNEAQ. The trim removed 4 bases at V and 6 bases at J, leaving 7 bases unmatched. CDR3: CASSYGTSGVRDTQYF. The CDR3 DNA reads TGTGCCAGCAGCTACGGGACTAGCGGGGTTCGGGATACGCAGTATTTT.

This clone was found once. The rearrangement links TRBV4-3 to TRBJ1-5, with D possibly matching TRBD1 (5 bases). The CDR3 consists of 16 residues. V lost 0 bases and J lost 5, with 14 bases in between. The germline CDR1 and CDR2 sequences are LGHNA and YSLEER. CDR3 DNA: TGCGCCAGCAGCCAAGATCCCGGGGGAATGGATCAGCCCCAGCATTTT. Its protein is CASSQDPGGMDQPQHF.

The chain carries TRBV3-1 (or the pseudogene TRBV3-2) and TRBJ1-2; TRBD1 agrees at 8 bases. The CDR3 spans 16 residues. Unmatched junction bases numbered 10, after V lost 3 bases and J lost 4 bases. The germline gives CDR1 LGHDT, CDR2 YNNKEL (reference sequence). The CDR3 DNA reads TGTGCCAGCAGCCACTCCTCAGGGGGCGCTGGCTATGGCTACACCTTC. It encodes CASSHSSGGAGYGYTF.

V is TRBV5-1 and J is TRBJ2-2, with 7 bases identical to TRBD2. The CDR3 runs to 17 residues. The junction had 10 bases not matched to a gene; V was cut back by 4 bases and J by 1 base. The germline gives CDR1 SGHRS, CDR2 YFSETQ. The CDR3 bases are TGCGCCAGCAGCCCTCGATTTGTAGCGGGGAACACCGGGGAGCTGTTTTTT. Protein sequence: CASSPRFVAGNTGELFF.

The count of this clone is one. This sequence joins TRBV6-2 or TRBV6-3 and TRBJ2-7; TRBD1 aligns across 8 bases. V trimming: 4 bases; J trimming: 4 bases; junction bases outside the gene matches: 6. Germline V gene data show CDR1 as MNHEY and CDR2 as SVGEGT. The length of the CDR3 is 14 residues. The CDR3 coding sequence is TGTGCCAGCAGTTGGGGGACAGGCCCTTACGAGCAGTACTTC. Its translation is CASSWGTGPYEQYF.

Concerning this clone itself: Mismatch with germline at one junction end may stem from a read error. The chain uses TRBV7-7 and TRBJ2-3; TRBD1 agrees at 9 bases. There are 15 residues in the CDR3. Germline CDR1 reads SSHAT; CDR2 reads FNYEAQ (reference sequence). Here the CDR3 reads CASSTGTGSTDTQYF. CDR3 in DNA: TGTGCTAGCAGTACCGGGACAGGGAGCACAGATACGCAGTATTTT.

The V and J genes are TRBV7-9 and TRBJ1-1, with unresolved D. CDR1 and CDR2 (germline): SEHNR, FQNEAQ (reference sequence). This CDR3 has 13 amino acids. V was trimmed by 3 bases and J by 1 base, leaving 6 bases between them. CDR3 loop: CASSFPGNTEAFF. The CDR3, as DNA: TGTGCCAGCAGCTTCCCGGGGAACACTGAAGCTTTCTTT.

The CDR3 reads CASSIGQGESPLHF. In DNA form, the CDR3 reads TGCGCCAGCAGCATCGGACAGGGAGAATCACCCCTCCACTTT. The chain uses TRBV5-1 and TRBJ1-6, with 8 bases aligning to TRBD1. This CDR3 has 14 amino acids. CDR1 and CDR2 from the germline V gene are SGHRS and YFSETQ. V was clipped by 4 bases and J by 10 bases; unmatched bases: 7.

V gene TRBV2 combines with J gene TRBJ1-5; 9 nucleotides align to TRBD1. Germline values: CDR1 SNHLY, CDR2 FYNNEI. The V segment lost 4 bases and the J segment 3 bases; nucleotides outside the gene matches: 4. This CDR3 comprises 15 residues. The CDR3 DNA reads as TGTGCCAGCAGTGGGGACAGGGCCAACAATCAGCCCCAGCATTTT. It codes for CASSGDRANNQPQHF.

This clone was observed once. The gene calls are TRBV4-1 and TRBJ2-5; 8 bases line up with TRBD1. The CDR3 has 14 residues. Germline V CDR1 and CDR2: MGHRA, YSYEKL. Germline trimming cut 4 bases from V and 2 bases from J; bases unmatched to any gene: 3. CDR3 bases: TGCGCCAGCAGCCGCGGACAGGGACAAGAGACCCAGTACTTC. Residues: CASSRGQGQETQYF.